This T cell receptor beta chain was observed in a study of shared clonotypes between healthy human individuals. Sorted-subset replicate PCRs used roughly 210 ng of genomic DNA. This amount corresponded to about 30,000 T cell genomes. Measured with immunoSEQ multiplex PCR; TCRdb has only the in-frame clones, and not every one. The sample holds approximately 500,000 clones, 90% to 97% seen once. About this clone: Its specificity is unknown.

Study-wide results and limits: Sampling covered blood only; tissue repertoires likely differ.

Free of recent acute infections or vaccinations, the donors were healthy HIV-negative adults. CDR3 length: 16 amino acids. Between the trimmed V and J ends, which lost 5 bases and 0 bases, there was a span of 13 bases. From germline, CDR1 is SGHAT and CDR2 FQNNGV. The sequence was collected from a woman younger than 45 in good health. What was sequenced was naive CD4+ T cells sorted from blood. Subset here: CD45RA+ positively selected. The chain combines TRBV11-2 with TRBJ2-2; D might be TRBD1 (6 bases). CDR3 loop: CASSLVPGANTGELFF. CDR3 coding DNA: TGTGCCAGCAGCCTAGTCCCAGGGGCGAACACCGGGGAGCTGTTTTTT.